These T cell receptor beta chains were read from a single sample in a study of T cell repertoires in cytomegalovirus infection. In TCRdb, the reads were re-called with MiXCR into one record per CDR3 protein. Of approximately 76,000 distinct CDR3 sequences listed, around 42% were seen once; the top ten hold over 90%. These receptors are not linked to any known antigen. Sample: CD8+ T cells from cultured PBMCs, taken from culture after CMV antigen stimulation. Source of these receptors: a human donor in good health (CMV status not recorded). Some clones in this sample may be carry-over from other donors' samples. Both conserved end residues are part of each CDR3. D genes are given only for firm matches. Only part of the rows carry a size: once, few, many, or a class if the clone is expanded.

clone size,V gene,D gene,J gene,CDR3 protein,CDR3 DNA
few,TRBV28,TRBD2,TRBJ2-1,CASSTISSGGSSSYNEQFF,TGTGCCAGCAGTACTATCTCTAGCGGGGGGTCTAGCTCCTACAATGAGCAGTTCTTC
few,TRBV27,-,TRBJ1-1,CASSFGRGATEAFF,TGTGCCAGCAGTTTCGGCAGGGGCGCGACTGAAGCTTTCTTT
few,TRBV7-9,-,TRBJ1-2,CASSLGAPWNTYGYTF,TGTGCCAGCAGCTTAGGGGCCCCGTGGAATACGTACGGCTACACCTTC
few,TRBV7-2,-,TRBJ1-2,CASSDGGFHYGYTF,TGTGCCAGCAGCGACGGAGGGTTTCACTATGGCTACACCTTC
many,TRBV11-2,TRBD2,TRBJ2-1,CASRQNPYSGGAGNEQFF,TGTGCCAGCAGGCAAAACCCCTATAGCGGGGGGGCCGGCAATGAGCAGTTCTTC
-,TRBV15,-,TRBJ2-6,CATSEEAGANVLTF,TGTGCCACCAGCGAGGAGGCAGGGGCCAACGTCCTGACTTTC
-,TRBV7-3,-,TRBJ1-1,CASSLAPNTEAFF,TGTGCCAGCAGCTTAGCACCGAACACTGAAGCTTTCTTT
-,TRBV27,-,TRBJ1-2,CASRRGSRLSGYTF,TGTGCCAGCAGACGGGGTAGCCGGCTGAGCGGCTACACCTTC
-,TRBV24-1,-,TRBJ1-2,CATSDSDYYGYTF,TGTGCCACCAGTGATTCGGACTACTATGGCTACACCTTC
-,TRBV6-6,-,TRBJ2-1,CASSYGEHEQFF,TGTGCCAGCAGTTATGGGGAACATGAGCAGTTCTTC
-,TRBV20-1,TRBD1,TRBJ1-1,CSAADRLNTEAFF,TGCAGTGCTGCGGACAGGTTGAACACTGAAGCTTTCTTT
-,TRBV6-5,-,TRBJ2-1,CASSPRASYNEQFF,TGTGCCAGCAGCCCGCGGGCCTCCTACAATGAGCAGTTCTTC
-,TRBV6-1,-,TRBJ2-1,CASSESSYNEQFF,TGTGCCAGCAGTGAGAGCTCCTACAATGAGCAGTTCTTC
few,TRBV28,-,TRBJ1-2,CASSLTLTGWGPNYGYTF,TGTGCCAGCAGTTTAACGCTGACAGGTTGGGGGCCTAACTATGGCTACACCTTC
-,TRBV5-1,TRBD1,TRBJ2-7,CASSLAGGYVEQYF,TGCGCCAGCAGCTTGGCAGGGGGATATGTCGAGCAGTACTTC
-,TRBV5-1,-,TRBJ1-1,CAGSLAGGYTEAFF,TGCGCCGGCAGCTTGGCCGGGGGGTACACTGAAGCTTTCTTT
-,TRBV27,-,TRBJ1-5,CASSLLGGGNQPQHF,TGTGCCAGCAGTCTATTAGGAGGGGGGAATCAGCCCCAGCATTTT
-,TRBV7-9,TRBD1,TRBJ1-2,CASSFEGPRGQEYWDGYTF,TGTGCCAGCAGCTTCGAAGGGCCAAGGGGGCAGGAGTATTGGGATGGCTACACCTTC
few,TRBV15,-,TRBJ2-7,CATSRFRDPSYEQYF,TGTGCCACCAGCAGATTCCGGGACCCTTCCTACGAGCAGTACTTC
-,TRBV7-2,-,TRBJ1-4,CASSPIRGSEKLFF,TGTGCCAGCAGCCCGATAAGGGGAAGTGAAAAACTGTTTTTT
few,TRBV7-9,-,TRBJ2-2,CASSPPLTENTGELFF,TGTGCCAGCAGCCCACCCCTAACAGAGAACACCGGGGAGCTGTTTTTT
few,TRBV7-6,TRBD2,TRBJ2-1,CASSFMALAGGSRIYNEQFF,TGTGCCAGCAGCTTTATGGCCCTAGCGGGGGGGTCCCGTATCTACAATGAGCAGTTCTTC
few,TRBV2,-,TRBJ1-5,CASSDGATVGQPQHF,TGTGCCAGCAGTGACGGGGCCACGGTGGGTCAGCCCCAGCATTTT
-,TRBV9,-,TRBJ1-4,CASSAGTATNEKLFF,TGTGCCAGCAGCGCGGGTACCGCAACTAATGAAAAACTGTTTTTT
once,TRBV2,TRBD1,TRBJ1-1,CASSDRTGGTEAFF,TGTGCCAGCAGTGACAGGACAGGGGGCACTGAAGCTTTCTTT
-,TRBV7-2,-,TRBJ2-2,CASHHEYVGWDQELFF,TGTGCCAGCCATCACGAGTACGTTGGATGGGACCAGGAGCTGTTTTTT
-,TRBV6-5,-,TRBJ2-7,CASSPNRLSLLEQYF,TGTGCCAGCAGTCCCAACAGGCTATCTCTTCTCGAGCAGTACTTC
-,TRBV7-4,-,TRBJ1-2,CASSLGEYGCTF,TGTGCCAGCAGCTTAGGTGAATATGGCTGCACCTTC